The 6 T cell receptor beta chains listed next were all sequenced from one sample in a study of early T cells in non-severe SARS-CoV-2 infection. Each CDR3 protein is one row after TCRdb ran MiXCR on the 5' RACE reads. Here the sample spans tens of thousands of distinct CDR3 sequences, about 14% being singletons. The specimen comprised whole blood, sampled at baseline. The receptors stem from an adult who was a healthcare worker with PCR-confirmed SARS-CoV-2 infection or an uninfected control (not recorded which).

The J gene is TRBJ1-5, the V gene TRBV19; D unresolved. Deletions cut 6 bases from V and 2 bases from J, with 11 bases between. The CDR3 has 14 residues. Germline V gene lookup returns CDR1 LNHDA and CDR2 SQIVND (reference sequence). The CDR3 protein is CASRDQRGNQPQHF. In DNA form, the CDR3 reads TGTGCCAGTAGAGACCAAAGAGGCAATCAGCCCCAGCATTTT.

This clonotype has a handful of counts. This chain connects TRBV6-1 to TRBJ2-2; 9 nucleotides line up with TRBD1. Trimming removed 7 bases from V and 7 bases from J; junction bases left unmatched: 13. CDR3 size: 16 residues. The germline gives CDR1 MNHNS, CDR2 SASEGT. CDR3 sequence: CASIRPGTGMDGELFF. In DNA, the CDR3 is TGTGCCAGCATTCGTCCCGGGACAGGGATGGACGGGGAGCTGTTTTTT.

This rearrangement joins TRBV24-1 to TRBJ2-3; D remains ambiguous. The V and J ends lost 2 bases and 9 bases respectively, with 8 bases between them. This CDR3 is 12 amino acids long. Germline-derived CDR1 and CDR2 are KGHDR and SFDVKD. The CDR3 DNA reads as TGTGCCACCAGTGATTCTGCTGGGACGCAGTATTTT. Translation gives CATSDSAGTQYF.

This clonotype occurred a few times. V is TRBV7-3 and J is TRBJ2-3; a possible D gene is TRBD2 (5 bases). Trimming took off 2 bases at V and 6 bases at J, with 9 bases between the two ends. Germline loops: CDR1 SGHTA, CDR2 FQGTGA. The CDR3 length is 13 residues. The CDR3 nucleotides are TGTGCCAGCAGCTTACAACGGAGGGATACGCAGTATTTT. Residues: CASSLQRRDTQYF.

This clonotype came up many times. The chain uses TRBV28 and TRBJ2-1; 9 bases are shared with TRBD1. V gave up 3 bases and J gave up 8 bases; unmatched junction bases: 8. This CDR3 has 15 residues. Germline loops: CDR1 MDHEN, CDR2 SYDVKM. For the CDR3, the DNA is TGTGCCAGCAGTTTTCTGGACAGGGGTATCGATGAGCAGTTCTTC. Encoded protein: CASSFLDRGIDEQFF. Full variable domain (missing parts from reference TRBV28 and TRBJ2-1): DVKVTQSSRYLVKRTGEKVFLECVQDMDHENMFWYRQDPGLGLRLIYFSYDVKMKEKGDIPEGYSVSREKKERFSLILESASTNQTSMYLCASSFLDRGIDEQFFGPGTRLTVL.

This clonotype was picked up many times. The rearrangement links TRBV20-1 to TRBJ2-7, with 7 bases that match TRBD2. V was pared by 6 bases and J by 5 bases, with 25 bases of the junction left unmatched. CDR1 is DFQATT, CDR2 SNEGSKA, per germline (reference sequence). There are 18 residues in the CDR3. CDR3 DNA sequence: TGCAGTGCCCCCGCTGGAGGATCCCCCCGGGCGGGAGCGAACGAGCAGTACTTC. Amino acid sequence: CSAPAGGSPRAGANEQYF.